A single sample gave rise to the 32 T cell receptor beta chains below, sequenced in a study of tissue T cells after allogeneic stem cell transplantation. The method was immunoSEQ multiplex PCR; TCRdb's version includes in-frame clones alone and lacks a portion of them. The data contain thousands of clones, approximately 64% of them seen just once; the ten biggest clones take up 0.78%. The sequenced sample was blood. The source of these receptors is a female BALB/c mouse in good health. For this strain, the MHC haplotype corresponds to H2-d.

The table lists this clone with a few counts. Gene names and germline refer to mouse. The observed sequence ends 1 residue before the CDR3 terminus, with the missing tail filled in from the germline J gene. The chain carries TRBV4 and TRBJ1-5, with TRBD1 matching 8 bases. V trimming: 4 bases; J trimming: 3 bases; junction bases outside the gene matches: 2. CDR1 and CDR2 (germline): LGHDT, YNNKQL (reference sequence). The CDR3 totals 14 residues. The CDR3 loop reads CASSWGQANQAPLF. The covered CDR3 bases are TGTGCCAGCAGCTGGGGACAGGCCAACCAGGCTCCGCTT.

A word on this clone: Gene names are the mouse ones. Coverage ceases 1 residue before the CDR3 finishes, and the germline J gene fills in the end. This sequence joins TRBV14 and TRBJ1-1; D is unresolved. The CDR3 contains 14 residues. The V end was cut by 1 base, the J end by 0 bases, with 7 bases between. The germline CDR1 and CDR2 sequences are SGHDT and FRDEAV. This chain's CDR3 is CASSFHSANTEVFF. The covered CDR3 bases are TGTGCCAGCAGTTTCCACAGTGCAAACACAGAAGTCTTC.

Comments on this clone: Gene names follow the mouse nomenclature. The read ends 1 residue before the CDR3 terminus; that terminus is restored from the germline J gene. This chain joins TRBV5 and TRBJ1-2, with TRBD1 identical over 9 bases. V lost 2 bases to trimming and J lost 1 base; unmatched junction nucleotides: 2. Germline loops: CDR1 LGHNA, CDR2 YNLKQL (reference sequence). This CDR3 is built from 15 residues. CDR3 DNA (partial): TGTGCCAGCAGCCAACCGGGACAGGGAAACTCCGACTACACC. Protein sequence: CASSQPGQGNSDYT. The whole CDR3 protein reads CASSQPGQGNSDYTF.

This clone has a single count. Gene names and germline refer to mouse. Coverage ceases 1 residue before the CDR3 finishes, and the germline J gene fills in the end. V usage is TRBV1 and J usage is TRBJ1-5; no reliable D call. V lost 0 bases to trimming and J lost 0 bases, with 6 bases between them. Germline values: CDR1 NSQYPW, CDR2 LRSPGD (reference sequence). CDR3 size: 15 residues. Partial CDR3 DNA: TGCACCTGCAGTGCAGAAGGCTATAACAACCAGGCTCCGCTT. Translated, it gives CTCSAEGYNNQAPL. The whole CDR3 sequence reads CTCSAEGYNNQAPLF.

As concerns this clone: Each gene name is a mouse one. Read coverage stops 1 residue before the CDR3 terminus; the germline J gene supplies the remainder. The rearrangement joins TRBV5 to TRBJ1-6, with 7 positions matching TRBD1. TRBJ1-6 is identified as an open reading frame with a role that is uncertain. J was trimmed by 8 bases and V by 4 bases; bases with no gene match: 2. The CDR3 consists of 13 residues. Germline values: CDR1 LGHNA, CDR2 YNLKQL (reference sequence). This chain's CDR3 is CASSRDRDSPLYF. The sequenced part of the CDR3 DNA is TGTGCCAGCAGCCGCGACAGGGATTCGCCCCTCTAC.

With regard to this clone: Gene names and germline match the mouse. The read falls 1 residue short of the CDR3 end, and the missing part is taken from the germline J gene. This chain links TRBV3 with TRBJ2-2; the D gene is possibly TRBD1 (5 bases). Trimming pared 1 base from V and 2 bases from J, leaving 8 bases between. There are 15 residues in the CDR3. Germline V lookup: CDR1 SNHLY, CDR2 FYNGKV (reference sequence). CDR3 DNA, as far as it was read: TGTGCCAGCAGCTTAGAGGACACCAACACCGGGCAGCTCTAC. Protein product: CASSLEDTNTGQLY. The whole CDR3 is CASSLEDTNTGQLYF. Full variable domain (rest looked up from reference TRBV3 and TRBJ2-2): GPKVLQIPSHQIIDMGQMVTLNCDPVSNHLYFYWYKQILGQQMEFLVNFYNGKVMEKSKLFKDQFSVERPDGSYFTLKIQPTALEDSAVYFCASSLEDTNTGQLYFGEGSKLTVL.

A word on this clone: Genes and germline come from the mouse. The CDR3 end lies 1 residue beyond the end of the read and is filled in from the germline J gene. V usage is TRBV20 and J usage is TRBJ1-2, with TRBD1 matching 7 bases. Looked up from germline, CDR1 is GFQATS and CDR2 is STVNSAI. Trimming at V came to 1 base and at J to 2 bases, leaving 1 base not matched to a gene. The CDR3 runs to 13 residues. The CDR3 sequence is CGARGQGNSDYTF. The sequenced part of the CDR3 DNA is TGTGGTGCTAGGGGACAGGGTAACTCCGACTACACC.

As regards this clone: The genes and germline here are from mouse. The read is 1 residue too short to cover the CDR3 end, so that end is filled in from the germline J gene. The chain joins TRBV3 to TRBJ2-1; 8 nucleotides agree with TRBD2. This CDR3 contains 15 residues. The junction had 4 bases not matched to a gene; V was cut back by 1 base and J by 5 bases. CDR1 and CDR2 from the germline V gene are SNHLY and FYNGKV (reference sequence). The CDR3 spells CASSLEGWGDAEQFF. The sequenced part of the CDR3 DNA is TGTGCCAGCAGCTTAGAAGGCTGGGGGGATGCTGAGCAGTTC.

Regarding this clone: Any gene name here is a mouse gene name. The CDR3 end falls 1 residue outside the read, so it is completed with the germline J gene. The chain joins TRBV31 to TRBJ2-3; 7 bases align to TRBD1. From germline, CDR1 is GKSSPN and CDR2 SITVG. Trimming removed 1 base from V and 0 bases from J; junction bases left unmatched: 4. CDR3 length equals 15 residues. The part of the CDR3 DNA that was read is TGTGCCTGGAGTCGAGGGACAGCTAGTGCAGAAACGCTGTAT. Protein sequence: CAWSRGTASAETLY. The entire CDR3 protein is CAWSRGTASAETLYF.

A word on this clone: The gene symbols are mouse symbols. The CDR3 end lies 1 residue beyond the end of the read and is filled in from the germline J gene. The rearrangement joins TRBV19 to TRBJ1-5; 9 positions match TRBD1. Germline CDR1 and CDR2: FNHDT and SITEND (reference sequence). Trimming took 5 bases from V and 6 from J; bases not matched to a gene: 9. The CDR3 is 15 amino acids. The covered CDR3 bases are TGTGCCAGCAGCCCCGCGGGGACAGGGTTCCAGGCTCCGCTT. It is translated as CASSPAGTGFQAPL. The whole CDR3 protein reads CASSPAGTGFQAPLF.

Worth noting for this clone: The gene names here belong to mouse. Read coverage stops 1 residue before the CDR3 terminus; the germline J gene supplies the remainder. V is TRBV1 and J is TRBJ1-5; TRBD1 matches 8 bases. The CDR3 is 13 amino acids. The junction had 1 base not matched to a gene; V was cut back by 3 bases and J by 6 bases. The germline gives CDR1 NSQYPW, CDR2 LRSPGD (reference sequence). CDR3 sequence: CTCSADRVQAPLF. The DNA read from the CDR3 is TGCACCTGCAGTGCGGACAGGGTCCAGGCTCCGCTT. The full variable domain, completed using reference TRBV1 and TRBJ1-5, is VTLLEQNPRWRLVPRGQAVNLRCILKNSQYPWMSWYQQDLQKQLQWLFTLRSPGDKEVKSLPGADYLATRVTDTELRLQVANMSQGRTLYCTCSADRVQAPLFGEGTRLSVL.

Only a few counts were recorded for this clone. The gene symbols are mouse symbols. Read data end 1 residue before the CDR3 end; the end is taken from the germline J gene. This sequence joins TRBV19 and TRBJ2-7; 9 bases are a match to TRBD2. CDR3 length: 15 residues. The V segment lost 0 bases and the J segment 2 bases; nucleotides outside the gene matches: 3. Germline CDR1 is FNHDT and CDR2 is SITEND (reference sequence). The part of the CDR3 DNA that was read is TGTGCCAGCAGTATAGGGACTGGGGTTACCTATGAACAGTAC. This codes for CASSIGTGVTYEQY. The whole CDR3 sequence reads CASSIGTGVTYEQYF.

This clone appeared a single time. Gene names and germline match the mouse. The read comes to an end 1 residue before the CDR3 does, leaving the germline J gene to fill in the end. The genes are TRBV19 and TRBJ2-3, with 10 bases fitting TRBD2. There are 15 residues in the CDR3. Germline trimming cut 4 bases from V and 3 bases from J; bases unmatched to any gene: 5. Germline loops: CDR1 FNHDT, CDR2 SITEND (reference sequence). Incomplete CDR3 DNA: TGTGCCAGCAGTCCAGGGGGACTGGGGGCAGAAACGCTGTAT. It is translated as CASSPGGLGAETLY. The whole CDR3 sequence is CASSPGGLGAETLYF.

As concerns this clone: The gene names here belong to mouse. The DNA ends 1 residue before the CDR3 does, and the rest of the CDR3 is filled in from the germline J gene. The V and J genes are TRBV13-2 and TRBJ1-4; TRBD1 matches at 8 bases. The junction had 2 bases not matched to a gene; V was cut back by 3 bases and J by 4 bases. The CDR3 runs to 14 residues. Germline V gives CDR1 NNHNN, CDR2 SYGAGS (reference sequence). CDR3 DNA (partial): TGTGCCAGCGGTGGACAGGGGAACAACGAAAGATTATTT. It yields the protein CASGGQGNNERLF. The full CDR3 sequence reads CASGGQGNNERLFF.

Details on this clone: Gene names and germline match the mouse. The sequenced fragment ends 1 residue before the CDR3 boundary, so the rest is inferred from the germline J gene. The J gene is TRBJ2-2, the V gene TRBV13-2, with 7 positions matching TRBD1. The V gene's germline CDR1 is NNHNN and CDR2 SYGAGS (reference sequence). Losses at the gene ends were 5 bases for V and 2 bases for J; bases not matched to a gene: 0. The CDR3 consists of 13 residues. The CDR3 sequence: CASGGQNTGQLYF. The sequenced CDR3 bases are TGTGCCAGCGGGGGACAGAACACCGGGCAGCTCTAC.

A remark on this clone: Gene names follow the mouse nomenclature. Read data end 1 residue before the CDR3 end; the end is taken from the germline J gene. This chain uses TRBV14 with TRBJ2-7, with D possibly called TRBD1 or TRBD2 (5 bases each). Germline assignment: CDR1 SGHDT and CDR2 FRDEAV. The V end was cut by 0 bases, the J end by 4 bases, with 8 bases between. The CDR3 is 13 amino acids. This CDR3 reads CASSFLGPYEQYF. The CDR3 DNA, read in part, is TGTGCCAGCAGTTTCTTGGGGCCTTATGAACAGTAC.

For this clone: Germline and genes here are mouse. The DNA ends 1 residue before the CDR3 does, and the rest of the CDR3 is filled in from the germline J gene. This chain uses TRBV13-1 with TRBJ2-2; D is unclear. The CDR3 is made up of 15 amino acids. Germline V lookup: CDR1 NSHNY, CDR2 SYGAGN. V lost 2 bases and J lost 0, with 8 bases in between. CDR3 loop: CASSEREANTGQLYF. The sequenced CDR3 bases are TGTGCCAGCAGTGAGAGGGAAGCAAACACCGGGCAGCTCTAC.

A note on this clone: Mouse gene names apply. The CDR3 end falls 1 residue outside the read, so it is completed with the germline J gene. The rearrangement joins TRBV13-2 to TRBJ1-1; possible D gene TRBD1, 5 bases. The CDR3 is 13 residues long. V gave up 5 bases and J gave up 0 bases, with 8 bases separating them. Germline V gene lookup returns CDR1 NNHNN and CDR2 SYGAGS (reference sequence). CDR3 DNA, as far as it was read: TGTGCCAGCGGGGGGGGGACAAACACAGAAGTCTTC. This codes for CASGGGTNTEVF. The CDR3, in full, reads CASGGGTNTEVFF.

Remarks on this clone: Gene names are mouse gene names. The CDR3 end is not reached by the read, which stops 1 residue before it; the germline J gene fills it in. V and J are TRBV13-2 and TRBJ2-7; 8 bases map to TRBD2. Germline values: CDR1 NNHNN, CDR2 SYGAGS (reference sequence). V lost 0 bases, J lost 5 bases, and 10 bases stayed unmatched. The CDR3 has 16 residues. The CDR3 loop reads CASGDALGGAENEQYF. The DNA read from the CDR3 is TGTGCCAGCGGTGATGCATTGGGGGGGGCTGAGAATGAACAGTAC.

With regard to this clone: Gene names refer to mouse genes. The CDR3 loop is CASSQTGGQNTLYF. The sequenced part of the CDR3 DNA is TGTGCCAGCAGCCAAACAGGGGGCCAAAACACCTTGTAC. The rearrangement joins TRBV5 to TRBJ2-4; TRBD1 aligns across 9 bases. The read finishes 1 residue shy of the CDR3 end, and the germline J gene is used to complete it. V shed 2 bases and J 3 bases; nucleotides not matched to a gene: 0. CDR1 and CDR2 (germline): LGHNA, YNLKQL (reference sequence). The CDR3 extends over 14 amino acids.

Concerning this clone itself: Mouse germline and gene names are used. The read comes to an end 1 residue before the CDR3 does, leaving the germline J gene to fill in the end. V usage is TRBV13-2 and J usage is TRBJ2-3; D is unresolved. The CDR3 length is 15 residues. With 3 bases removed from V and 0 bases from J, the gap between germline ends came to 11 bases. In germline, CDR1 is NNHNN, CDR2 SYGAGS (reference sequence). The covered CDR3 bases are TGTGCCAGCGGTGGGAGGGCAATTAGTGCAGAAACGCTGTAT. Translating gives CASGGRAISAETLY. The complete CDR3 sequence is CASGGRAISAETLYF.

Concerning this clone: Gene names and germline match the mouse. Read coverage stops 1 residue before the CDR3 terminus; the germline J gene supplies the remainder. This sequence joins TRBV5 and TRBJ1-1; unclear D gene. Germline CDR1 and CDR2: LGHNA and YNLKQL (reference sequence). The germline V and J ends were trimmed by 2 bases and 0 bases, with 7 bases remaining between them. The CDR3 contains 14 residues. CDR3 DNA (partial): TGTGCCAGCAGCCAAAGGCAAGCAAACACAGAAGTCTTC. Amino acids: CASSQRQANTEVF. The CDR3 as a whole reads CASSQRQANTEVFF.

Worth noting for this clone: The genes and germline here are from mouse. The observed sequence ends 1 residue before the CDR3 terminus, with the missing tail filled in from the germline J gene. The J gene is TRBJ2-4, the V gene TRBV2, with 8 bases fitting TRBD1. The CDR3 totals 17 residues. Per germline, CDR1 LGHNA and CDR2 YSYQKL. The ends lost 0 bases at V and 2 bases at J; junction bases unmatched: 7. CDR3 sequence reads: CASSQDPRGRFQNTLYF. The CDR3 bases that were read are TGTGCCAGCAGCCAAGACCCCAGGGGGCGATTTCAAAACACCTTGTAC.

As for this clone: The gene names here belong to mouse. Read sequence stops 1 residue before the CDR3 end, and the germline J gene provides the missing end. The genes are TRBV20 and TRBJ2-4; 7 bases align to TRBD2. V was pared by 5 bases and J by 1 base, with 3 bases of the junction left unmatched. The germline CDR1 and CDR2 sequences are GFQATS and STVNSAI. This CDR3 is built from 13 residues. Incomplete CDR3 DNA: TGTGGTGCTCGTCTGGGGGGTCAAAACACCTTGTAC. It specifies CGARLGGQNTLY. The whole CDR3 region reads CGARLGGQNTLYF.

This clone was seen a handful of times. Mouse names are used for the genes. The CDR3 is cut off 1 residue early in the read; its end comes from the germline J gene. This rearrangement joins TRBV2 to TRBJ2-7; 9 bases are a match to TRBD2. After removal of 2 bases from V and 7 bases from J, the junction contained 6 bases not matched to a gene. From germline, CDR1 is LGHNA and CDR2 YSYQKL. CDR3 length equals 14 residues. The DNA read from the CDR3 is TGTGCCAGCAGCCAATTGGGGGGGCAGGGGGAACAGTAC. Its translation is CASSQLGGQGEQY. The entire CDR3 protein is CASSQLGGQGEQYF.

Remarks on this clone: The germline and genes are mouse ones. The read terminates 1 residue before the CDR3 end, so the remaining end is supplied by the germline J gene. The J gene is TRBJ2-3, the V gene TRBV13-2; possibly TRBD1 for D (6 bases). This CDR3 is built from 15 residues. Germline values: CDR1 NNHNN, CDR2 SYGAGS (reference sequence). V dropped 1 base and J dropped 0 bases, with 9 bases sitting between them. CDR3 DNA (partial): TGTGCCAGCGGTGATAGGGGGTCTAGTGCAGAAACGCTGTAT. Its translation is CASGDRGSSAETLY. The entire CDR3 protein is CASGDRGSSAETLYF.

With respect to this clone: These gene names are mouse names. The read terminates 1 residue before the CDR3 end, so the remaining end is supplied by the germline J gene. This chain uses TRBV1 with TRBJ1-1; D perhaps matches TRBD1 (6 bases). V shed 0 bases and J shed 5 bases, with 10 bases lying between them. The CDR3 length is 14 residues. The germline V gene encodes CDR1 NSQYPW and CDR2 LRSPGD (reference sequence). CDR3: CTCSADPGQTEVFF. CDR3 DNA, as far as it was read: TGCACCTGCAGTGCAGATCCGGGACAAACAGAAGTCTTC.

Turning to this clone: Any gene name here is a mouse gene name. Read data end 1 residue before the CDR3 end; the end is taken from the germline J gene. The V call is TRBV4, the J call TRBJ2-2; TRBD1 might be the D (5 bases). Trimming removed 3 bases from V and 0 bases from J, with 8 bases in between. Germline V gene data show CDR1 as LGHDT and CDR2 as YNNKQL (reference sequence). The CDR3 is 15 residues long. CDR3 DNA, as far as it was read: TGTGCCAGCAGCTACAGGGTTGCAAACACCGGGCAGCTCTAC. Translating it yields CASSYRVANTGQLY. The entire CDR3 sequence reads CASSYRVANTGQLYF. Filled out from reference TRBV4 and TRBJ2-2, the complete variable domain reads ETAVFQTPNYHVTQVGNEVSFNCKQTLGHDTMYWYKQDSKKLLKIMFSYNNKQLIVNETVPRRFSPQSSDKAHLNLRIKSVEPEDSAVYLCASSYRVANTGQLYFGEGSKLTVL.

This clone was observed a handful of times. Germline and genes: mouse. The read halts 1 residue ahead of the CDR3 end, with the missing end drawn from the germline J gene. The genes are TRBV20 and TRBJ1-3; no reliable D call. Per germline, CDR1 GFQATS and CDR2 STVNSAI. Trimming took 4 bases from V and 0 from J, leaving 4 bases between them. The CDR3 spans 12 residues. The CDR3 sequence is CGATDSGNTLYF. The sequenced CDR3 bases are TGTGGTGCTACAGATTCTGGAAATACGCTCTAT. Combining the CDR3 with reference TRBV20 and TRBJ1-3 gives the whole variable domain GALVYQYPRRTICKSGTSMRMECQAVGFQATSVAWYRQSPQKTFELIALSTVNSAIKYEQNFTQEKFPISHPNLSFSSMTVLNAYLEDRGLYLCGATDSGNTLYFGEGSRLIVV.

Regarding this clone: The gene names given are mouse names. The CDR3 end is not reached by the read, which stops 1 residue before it; the germline J gene fills it in. The chain carries TRBV13-3 and TRBJ2-3; D uncertain. From germline, CDR1 is NNHDY and CDR2 SYVADS. Trimming took off 1 base at V and 2 bases at J, with 11 bases between the two ends. This CDR3 has 15 residues. CDR3 in amino acids: CASSDLARDAETLYF. The sequenced part of the CDR3 DNA is TGTGCCAGCAGTGATTTGGCTAGAGATGCAGAAACGCTGTAT.

On this clone: Gene names and germline match the mouse. The sequenced fragment ends 1 residue before the CDR3 boundary, so the rest is inferred from the germline J gene. The genes are TRBV1 and TRBJ2-2, with a possible D match to TRBD2 (5 bases). Germline assignment: CDR1 NSQYPW and CDR2 LRSPGD (reference sequence). The CDR3 contains 13 residues. The V and J ends lost 4 bases and 7 bases respectively, with 10 bases between them. Partial CDR3 DNA: TGCACCTGCAGTGGATGGGGTGACGGGCAGCTCTAC. Translation: CTCSGWGDGQLY. The entire CDR3 is CTCSGWGDGQLYF. The whole variable domain, filled in from reference TRBV1 and TRBJ2-2, reads VTLLEQNPRWRLVPRGQAVNLRCILKNSQYPWMSWYQQDLQKQLQWLFTLRSPGDKEVKSLPGADYLATRVTDTELRLQVANMSQGRTLYCTCSGWGDGQLYFGEGSKLTVL.

In regard to this clone: Each gene name is a mouse one. The read finishes 1 residue shy of the CDR3 end, and the germline J gene is used to complete it. The chain is built from TRBV13-1 and TRBJ2-2; D not certain. The CDR3 has 12 residues. CDR1 and CDR2 from the germline V gene are NSHNY and SYGAGN. Between the trimmed V and J ends, which lost 4 bases and 5 bases, there was a span of 6 bases. The CDR3 protein is CASSNRTGQLYF. CDR3 DNA, as far as it was read: TGTGCCAGCAGTAACAGAACCGGGCAGCTCTAC.